This TCR beta chain came from a study of T cells in Graves' hyperthyroidism and ophthalmopathy. The study enrolled patients aged 18 to 65 with newly diagnosed hyperthyroidism of under 2 months' duration. Diagnosis rested on symptoms, serum thyroxine and TRAb, thyroid ultrasound, and orbital computed tomography. The CDR3 length is 17 residues. V gave up 3 bases and J gave up 5 bases; unmatched junction bases: 12. Germline V gene lookup returns CDR1 SGHAT and CDR2 FQNNGV. In this sample, this clonotype turned up many times. Amplified TCR beta CDR3 regions derived from RNA transcripts. TCR CDR3 regions were first amplified by RT-PCR with HTBI primers. MiXCR, run by TCRdb on the multiplex PCR reads, gives a single entry per CDR3 protein. The sample includes 650,000 to 700,000 distinct CDR3 sequences, 17% of them seen just once.

The origin of this receptor is a man aged 45 to 65 with Graves' hyperthyroidism. The chain employs TRBV11-2 and TRBJ2-7, with 11 bases identical to TRBD2. Sequencing was done on a sample of blood. CDR3 coding DNA: TGTGCCAGCAGCTTGGGGAATAGCGGGAGGGCCCCCCACGAGCAGTACTTC. It yields the protein CASSLGNSGRAPHEQYF.